A selection of T cell receptor beta chains follows, all from one sample in a study of blood T cell repertoires in COVID-19. Generated by immunoSEQ multiplex PCR, the TCRdb table keeps only in-frame clones and is missing some. The sample includes approximately 260,000 clones, approximately 89% of them seen just once. Sequenced: PBMCs or T cells enriched from blood (not recorded which). The receptors shown here come from a woman aged 40 to 49 with acute COVID-19. Each CDR3 is given with its conserved first and last residue. A D gene is named only where the DNA matches it firmly. Not every row has a clone size; where given, it reads once, few, many or a size class.

TRBJ2-5 | - | TRBV5-1 | - | CASSLSGWGETQYF | TGCGCCAGCAGCTTGTCAGGGTGGGGAGAGACCCAGTACTTC
TRBJ2-5 | - | TRBV30 | - | CAWNRNSGETQYF | TGTGCCTGGAACCGGAACTCGGGGGAGACCCAGTACTTC
TRBJ1-2 | - | TRBV28 | - | CASSLMEGHLWNGYTF | TGTGCCAGCAGTTTGATGGAGGGCCACTTGTGGAATGGCTACACCTTC
TRBJ2-2 | - | TRBV9 | TRBD1 | CASSVVWGQGITGELFF | TGTGCCAGCAGCGTAGTGTGGGGACAGGGGATTACCGGGGAGCTGTTTTTT
TRBJ1-6 | - | TRBV15 | - | CATSRTVGTGSPNSPLHF | TGTGCCACCAGCAGAACAGTGGGAACAGGGTCCCCTAATTCACCCCTCCACTTT
TRBJ1-2 | - | TRBV28 | TRBD1 | CASRDRVSDGYTF | TGTGCCAGCCGGGACAGGGTATCGGATGGCTACACCTTC
TRBJ2-5 | once | TRBV19 | - | CASNPGGSETQYF | TGTGCCAGTAACCCTGGAGGGTCTGAGACCCAGTACTTC
TRBJ2-7 | many | TRBV2 | - | CASMLGQGGKQYF | TGTGCCAGCATGCTCGGGCAGGGTGGAAAGCAGTACTTC
TRBJ2-7 | - | TRBV28 | TRBD1 | CASSLANWGQGAYEQYF | TGTGCCAGCAGTTTAGCGAATTGGGGACAGGGGGCCTACGAGCAGTACTTC
TRBJ1-2 | - | TRBV9 | - | CASSPSGGKGNYGYTF | TGTGCCAGCAGCCCTAGCGGGGGAAAGGGTAACTATGGCTACACCTTC
TRBJ2-2 | - | TRBV11-3 | TRBD2 | CASSVRSGRAGELFF | TGTGCCAGCAGCGTCCGTAGCGGGAGGGCCGGGGAGCTGTTTTTT
TRBJ2-5 | - | TRBV18 | - | CASSLGLNQETQYF | TGTGCCAGCTCACTCGGACTAAACCAAGAGACCCAGTACTTC
TRBJ1-3 | - | TRBV24-1 | - | CATIRRGPIFSGNTIYF | TGTGCCACCATACGGCGGGGGCCCATTTTCTCTGGAAACACCATATATTTT
TRBJ2-1 | - | TRBV7-2 | TRBD2 | CASSLGLAGVGSYNEQFF | TGTGCCAGCAGCTTAGGACTAGCGGGAGTAGGGTCCTACAATGAGCAGTTCTTC
TRBJ1-4 | - | TRBV4-3 | TRBD1 | CASSQIPGTGDEKLFF | TGCGCCAGCAGCCAGATTCCCGGGACAGGGGATGAAAAACTGTTTTTT
TRBJ1-4 | once | TRBV4-3 | - | CASSQPGGGGEKLFF | TGCGCCAGCAGCCAACCGGGGGGCGGAGGCGAAAAACTGTTTTTT
TRBJ1-2 | - | TRBV5-1 | - | CASSLEVGQGNYGYTF | TGCGCCAGCAGCTTGGAGGTTGGGCAGGGCAACTATGGCTACACCTTC
TRBJ1-4 | once | TRBV6-5 | - | CASSLGLSSRGLFF | TGTGCCAGCAGTTTAGGACTGTCTTCCCGAGGTCTGTTTTTT
TRBJ2-1 | - | TRBV18 | - | CASSPPTQGNEQFF | TGTGCCAGCTCACCACCGACGCAGGGCAATGAGCAGTTCTTC
TRBJ2-1 | - | TRBV7-9 | - | CAGGGRSYNEQFF | TGTGCCGGAGGCGGACGCTCCTACAATGAGCAGTTCTTC
TRBJ2-1 | - | TRBV18 | - | CASSPASNEQFF | TGTGCCAGCTCACCGGCCAGCAATGAGCAGTTCTTC
TRBJ2-7 | - | TRBV11-2 | TRBD2 | CASSSGLAGVGEQYF | TGTGCCAGCAGCTCGGGACTAGCGGGAGTAGGTGAGCAGTACTTC
TRBJ2-1 | - | TRBV20-1 | TRBD2 | CSASNSGRKYNEQFF | TGCAGTGCTAGTAATAGCGGGAGGAAGTACAATGAGCAGTTCTTC
TRBJ1-1 | - | TRBV29-1 | TRBD1 | CSVDYTGEVGKAFF | TGCAGCGTTGACTACACAGGGGAAGTGGGAAAAGCTTTCTTT
TRBJ2-1 | once | TRBV12-3/TRBV12-4 | - | CASSLRFAEQFF | TGTGCCAGCAGTCTCCGTTTCGCGGAGCAGTTCTTC
TRBJ1-4 | - | TRBV7-2 | TRBD1 | CASSLAGTANEKLFF | TGTGCCAGCAGCTTAGCGGGGACAGCTAATGAAAAACTGTTTTTT
TRBJ2-2 | - | TRBV13 | TRBD2 | CASSPPGGGFGELFF | TGTGCCAGCAGCCCCCCGGGAGGCGGGTTCGGGGAGCTGTTTTTT
TRBJ1-2 | - | TRBV7-6 | TRBD1 | CASSPSWDRAEYGYTF | TGTGCCAGCAGCCCAAGCTGGGACAGGGCAGAATATGGCTACACCTTC
TRBJ2-1 | - | TRBV7-2 | - | CASSLGSGLYNEQFF | TGTGCCAGCAGCTTAGGAAGCGGGCTCTACAATGAGCAGTTCTTC